Each of the 23 T cell receptor beta chains below was sequenced from the same sample in a study of shared clonotypes between healthy human individuals. TCRdb's table, derived via immunoSEQ multiplex PCR, lists solely in-frame clones and lacks some. This sample yields 450,000 or so clones, of which 60% to 80% are seen a single time; 9.5% to 15% belongs to the top ten. Sequences were obtained from PBMCs. The receptors derive from a woman aged 40 to 49 in good health. Some clones in this sample may be carry-over from other donors' samples.

This clone was seen more than once but under ten times. This rearrangement joins TRBV6-1 to TRBJ2-7; 9 bases agree with TRBD2. V gave up 0 bases and J gave up 5 bases; unmatched junction bases: 8. The CDR3 spans 16 residues. CDR1 MNHNS and CDR2 SASEGT come from the germline V gene. The CDR3 region is CASSEATSGLKDEQYF. CDR3 bases: TGTGCCAGCAGTGAAGCAACTAGCGGGCTAAAGGACGAGCAGTACTTC.

The chain has TRBV19 and TRBJ2-1, with D tentatively TRBD1 (6 bases). The CDR3 runs to 15 residues. The germline V gene has CDR1 LNHDA and CDR2 SQIVND (reference sequence). V lost 1 base and J lost 4, with 11 bases in between. The CDR3 DNA sequence: TGTGCCAGTAGTATAGCCACAGGGCCTTACAATGAGCAGTTCTTC. This encodes CASSIATGPYNEQFF.

CDR3 sequence (DNA): TGTGCCATCAGTGAGTCTGGCGGGAGCTACAATGAGCAGTTCTTC. Its translation is CAISESGGSYNEQFF. The chain links TRBV10-3 to TRBJ2-1; TRBD2 aligns across 7 bases. V dropped 0 bases and J dropped 3; count of bases not matched to a gene: 2. From germline, CDR1 is ENHRY and CDR2 SYGVKD. The CDR3 loop spans 15 amino acids.

The rearrangement links TRBV28 to TRBJ1-1; tentative D call: TRBD1 (5 bases). Trimming removed 1 base from V and 8 bases from J, with 8 bases in between. Germline-derived CDR1 and CDR2 are MDHEN and SYDVKM. The CDR3 has 12 residues. The CDR3 here is CASSLSGDEAFF. CDR3 DNA sequence: TGTGCCAGCAGTTTATCCGGGGACGAAGCTTTCTTT.

CDR3 sequence reads: CASSPGTGVLANYGYTF. Written as DNA, the CDR3 is TGCGCCAGCAGTCCCGGGACAGGGGTCCTAGCTAACTATGGCTACACCTTC. The chain couples TRBV5-1 to TRBJ1-2; 10 bases align to TRBD1. The V gene's germline CDR1 is SGHRS and CDR2 YFSETQ. Trimming took 5 bases from V and 0 from J; bases not matched to a gene: 10. The CDR3 runs 17 residues.

This clone was recorded a few times. V gene TRBV7-9 combines with J gene TRBJ1-2; 8 nucleotides align to TRBD1. V trimming: 5 bases; J trimming: 6 bases; junction bases outside the gene matches: 17. The CDR3 loop spans 17 amino acids. Germline V gene lookup returns CDR1 SEHNR and CDR2 FQNEAQ (reference sequence). CDR3 nucleotides: TGTGCCAGCAGCCGATCGGTAGGGGCAGGGGGCAGAGATGGCTACACCTTC. This translates into CASSRSVGAGGRDGYTF.

The genes are TRBV5-1 and TRBJ2-1; D gene ambiguous. The CDR3 consists of 13 residues. V was trimmed by 2 bases and J by 6 bases, leaving 9 bases between them. The germline V gene has CDR1 SGHRS and CDR2 YFSETQ. CDR3 protein: CASSFTLFNEQFF. The CDR3 bases are TGCGCCAGCAGCTTCACACTTTTCAATGAGCAGTTCTTC.

The chain employs TRBV11-2 and TRBJ2-3; possibly TRBD1 or TRBD2 for D (5 bases each). V was cut by 0 bases and J by 8 bases, with 15 bases left in between. This CDR3 is built from 15 residues. Germline assignment: CDR1 SGHAT and CDR2 FQNNGV. CDR3 sequence (DNA): TGTGCCAGCAGCTTAGATGGGGCTAGCAGAGGTACGCAGTATTTT. Translating gives CASSLDGASRGTQYF. Full variable domain (rest looked up from reference TRBV11-2 and TRBJ2-3): EAGVAQSPRYKIIEKRQSVAFWCNPISGHATLYWYQQILGQGPKLLIQFQNNGVVDDSQLPKDRFSAERLKGVDSTLKIQPAKLEDSAVYLCASSLDGASRGTQYFGPGTRLTVL.

The CDR3 here is CASSPRLAGAFDTQYF. CDR3 sequence (DNA): TGTGCCAGCAGCCCAAGACTAGCGGGAGCTTTTGATACGCAGTATTTT. The chain links TRBV9 to TRBJ2-3; TRBD2 matches 12 bases. The CDR3 has 16 amino acids. Trimming took 4 bases from V and 6 from J; bases not matched to a gene: 9. The germline gives CDR1 SGDLS, CDR2 YYNGEE. Full variable domain (missing parts from reference TRBV9 and TRBJ2-3): DSGVTQTPKHLITATGQRVTLRCSPRSGDLSVYWYQQSLDQGLQFLIQYYNGEERAKGNILERFSAQQFPDLHSELNLSSLELGDSALYFCASSPRLAGAFDTQYFGPGTRLTVL.

The CDR3 reads CASSLARDSRTSGTYEQYF. Written as DNA, the CDR3 is TGTGCCAGCAGCTTAGCGCGGGACAGCCGGACTAGCGGGACCTACGAGCAGTACTTC. The chain is built from TRBV7-9 and TRBJ2-7; 12 positions agree with TRBD2. There are 19 residues in the CDR3. CDR1 is SEHNR and CDR2 is FQNEAQ in the germline V gene (reference sequence). V shed 0 bases and J 2 bases; nucleotides not matched to a gene: 11.

The genes are TRBV7-2 and TRBJ2-7; 9 bases map to TRBD1. V dropped 5 bases and J dropped 0; count of bases not matched to a gene: 5. The length of the CDR3 is 15 residues. The germline gives CDR1 SGHTA, CDR2 FQGNSA. CDR3 amino acids: CASSPGQGRSYEQYF. In DNA, the CDR3 is TGTGCCAGCAGCCCTGGACAGGGGCGCTCCTACGAGCAGTACTTC.

The chain links TRBV14 to TRBJ2-7; TRBD2 might be the D (5 bases). CDR3 length equals 17 residues. Looked up from germline, CDR1 is SGHDN and CDR2 is FVKESK. V was cut by 0 bases and J by 0 bases, with 15 bases left in between. The CDR3 region has the DNA TGTGCCAGCAGCCAAGAAGCCGCTAGCTCTTACTCCTACGAGCAGTACTTC. Amino acids: CASSQEAASSYSYEQYF.

The chain is built from TRBV11-3 and TRBJ2-5; D is perhaps TRBD1 or TRBD2 (5 bases each). The ends were cut back, 5 bases at V and 2 bases at J, with 12 bases in the middle. This CDR3 spans 14 amino acids. Looked up from germline, CDR1 is SGHNT and CDR2 is YENEEA. CDR3 nucleotides: TGTGCCAGCAGCCAAGGGACGGGACAAGAGACCCAGTACTTC. This encodes CASSQGTGQETQYF.

The rearrangement links TRBV11-2 to TRBJ2-7; D is possibly TRBD1 (6 bases). Trimming took 6 bases from V and 2 from J, leaving 17 bases between them. The germline CDR1 and CDR2 sequences are SGHAT and FQNNGV. The CDR3 spans 15 residues. The CDR3 DNA sequence: TGTGCCAGCAGGCCACCGAAGGGGGACGCCTACGAGCAGTACTTC. Protein sequence: CASRPPKGDAYEQYF. The full variable domain, completed using reference TRBV11-2 and TRBJ2-7, is EAGVAQSPRYKIIEKRQSVAFWCNPISGHATLYWYQQILGQGPKLLIQFQNNGVVDDSQLPKDRFSAERLKGVDSTLKIQPAKLEDSAVYLCASRPPKGDAYEQYFGPGTRLTVT.

The rearrangement joins TRBV10-3 to TRBJ2-2; 9 bases align to TRBD1. There are 16 residues in the CDR3. J lost 2 bases, V lost 6 bases, and 7 bases had no gene match. CDR1 ENHRY and CDR2 SYGVKD come from the germline V gene. Here the CDR3 reads CAISIGQGRNTGELFF. The CDR3 DNA is TGTGCCATCAGCATCGGACAGGGGCGTAACACCGGGGAGCTGTTTTTT.

The genes are TRBV6-4 and TRBJ2-4; tentative D call: TRBD2 (5 bases). Trimming shortened V by 4 bases and J by 13 bases, and 17 bases separated the two germline ends. CDR1 is MRHNA, CDR2 SNTAGT, per germline. This CDR3 comprises 13 residues. Here the CDR3 DNA reads TGTGCCAGCAGTGTCCTACTAGGAGGTCCACAGTACTTC. This codes for CASSVLLGGPQYF.

The chain has TRBV30 and TRBJ2-3, with D possibly TRBD2 on 6 matching bases. The germline V gene encodes CDR1 GTSNPN and CDR2 SVGIG (reference sequence). This CDR3 has 16 amino acids. The V end lost 7 bases, the J end lost 1 base, and 21 bases lay between the germline ends. CDR3 loop: CAYGSQSGSRTDTQYF. CDR3 in DNA: TGTGCCTACGGATCTCAGAGCGGGTCCCGCACAGATACGCAGTATTTT. The full variable domain, rest sourced from reference TRBV30 and TRBJ2-3, is SQTIHQWPATLVQPVGSPLSLECTVEGTSNPNLYWYRQAAGRGLQLLFYSVGIGQISSEVPQNLSASRPQDRQFILSSKKLLLSDSGFYLCAYGSQSGSRTDTQYFGPGTRLTVL.

The chain links TRBV5-4 to TRBJ1-5; no firm D call. Germline lookup yields CDR1 SGHNT and CDR2 YYREEE (reference sequence). The CDR3 consists of 15 residues. V shed 4 bases and J shed 1 base, with 12 bases lying between them. Here the CDR3 reads CASSPGPESNQPQHF. The CDR3 coding sequence is TGTGCCAGCAGCCCAGGACCCGAGAGCAATCAGCCCCAGCATTTT.

The CDR3 region is CASSIPIPGWEFNTDTQYF. In DNA form, the CDR3 reads TGTGCCAGCAGCATCCCGATCCCAGGGTGGGAGTTCAACACAGATACGCAGTATTTT. The chain links TRBV7-9 to TRBJ2-3; tentatively, D is TRBD1 or TRBD2 (5 bases each). Germline lookup yields CDR1 SEHNR and CDR2 FQNEAQ (reference sequence). The CDR3 is 19 amino acids. V gave up 5 bases and J gave up 2 bases, with 26 bases separating them.

The V gene is TRBV29-1, the J gene TRBJ1-2; D not certain. This CDR3 contains 14 residues. V dropped 6 bases and J dropped 4 bases, with 18 bases sitting between them. Germline CDR1 SQVTM, CDR2 ANQGSEA. The CDR3 sequence: CSVSIDGMTYGYTF. The CDR3 DNA reads as TGCAGCGTCTCAATTGACGGAATGACCTATGGCTACACCTTC.

This chain uses TRBV5-8 with TRBJ1-3; the D is unclear. This CDR3 comprises 15 residues. The V gene's germline CDR1 is SGHTS and CDR2 YDEGEE. V lost 0 bases to trimming and J lost 0 bases, with 7 bases between them. The CDR3 is CASSLGIGSGNTIYF. CDR3 coding DNA: TGTGCCAGCAGCTTGGGAATAGGCTCTGGAAACACCATATATTTT.

The CDR3 bases are TGCGCCAGCAGCTTGTCCTCAGGGTTCGGGGAGCAGTACTTC. Protein sequence: CASSLSSGFGEQYF. The rearrangement uses TRBV5-1 and TRBJ2-7; possible D gene TRBD1, 5 bases. Trimming cost V 1 base and J 7 bases, with 15 bases left between them. The germline V gene has CDR1 SGHRS and CDR2 YFSETQ. The length of the CDR3 is 14 residues. The whole variable domain, remainder taken from reference TRBV5-1 and TRBJ2-7, is KAGVTQTPRYLIKTRGQQVTLSCSPISGHRSVSWYQQTPGQGLQFLFEYFSETQRNKGNFPGRFSGRQFSNSRSEMNVSTLELGDSALYLCASSLSSGFGEQYFGPGTRLTVT.

The chain has TRBV2 and TRBJ1-4, with no clear D. The germline gives CDR1 SNHLY, CDR2 FYNNEI. V was trimmed by 2 bases and J by 0 bases, leaving 7 bases between them. CDR3 size: 15 residues. This chain's CDR3 is CASSEQIATNEKLFF. The CDR3 DNA reads TGTGCCAGCAGTGAACAGATTGCAACTAATGAAAAACTGTTTTTT.